Listed below are T cell receptor beta chains from one sample, sequenced in a study of OX40 agonist ivuxolimab in advanced cancers. The method was immunoSEQ multiplex PCR; TCRdb's version includes in-frame clones alone and lacks a portion of them. The data hold fewer than 35,000 clones, with about 74% observed a single time. Material: CD4+ or CD8+ T cells sorted from blood, obtained in a trial of the OX40 agonist ivuxolimab. The receptor source for this set is an adult with an advanced solid tumor such as melanoma, head and neck, liver or kidney cancer. CDR3s include the opening cysteine and the closing phenylalanine or tryptophan. The order of the fields is clone size, D gene, J gene, V gene, CDR3 DNA, CDR3 protein. The D gene is left open where the match is weak. Clone size is stated in some rows and not others, as once, few, many or a class when expanded.

clone_size: once; d_call: -; j_call: TRBJ1-1; v_call: TRBV27; cdr3_nt: TGTGCCAGCAGTCTCCCCCCGGGGCGCGGGACTGAAGCTTTCTTT; cdr3_aa: CASSLPPGRGTEAFF
clone_size: -; d_call: TRBD1; j_call: TRBJ1-1; v_call: TRBV5-1; cdr3_nt: TGCGCCAGCAGCTTGACAGGGGACACTGAAGCTTTCTTT; cdr3_aa: CASSLTGDTEAFF
clone_size: -; d_call: -; j_call: TRBJ1-2; v_call: TRBV4-2; cdr3_nt: TGTGCCAGCAGCCAAGATAGTGGGACCATTCCACACTATGGCTACACCTTC; cdr3_aa: CASSQDSGTIPHYGYTF
clone_size: -; d_call: TRBD1; j_call: TRBJ2-1; v_call: TRBV2; cdr3_nt: TGTGCCAGCGCCGGGGGACAGGGAGCCTACAATGAGCAGTTCTTC; cdr3_aa: CASAGGQGAYNEQFF
clone_size: -; d_call: -; j_call: TRBJ2-4; v_call: TRBV6-1; cdr3_nt: TGTGCCAGCAGTGATTGGACTTTAGCCAAAAACATTCAGTACTTC; cdr3_aa: CASSDWTLAKNIQYF
clone_size: -; d_call: -; j_call: TRBJ1-4; v_call: TRBV6-1; cdr3_nt: TGTGCCAGCAGTGAATCGGGGGCGCGGGTTGAAAAACTGTTTTTT; cdr3_aa: CASSESGARVEKLFF
clone_size: few; d_call: -; j_call: TRBJ2-3; v_call: TRBV27; cdr3_nt: TGTGCCAGCAGTTTACAAGGCTGGGGGGGGCAGAACACAGATACGCAGTATTTT; cdr3_aa: CASSLQGWGGQNTDTQYF
clone_size: -; d_call: -; j_call: TRBJ1-5; v_call: TRBV30; cdr3_nt: TGTGCCTGGTCAAGGGGACTAAATCAGCCCCAGCATTTT; cdr3_aa: CAWSRGLNQPQHF
clone_size: medium-sized; d_call: TRBD1; j_call: TRBJ1-2; v_call: TRBV19; cdr3_nt: TGTGCCAGTAGTATAGGGGTCGGGACAGGGCTCTACACCTTC; cdr3_aa: CASSIGVGTGLYTF
clone_size: -; d_call: TRBD2; j_call: TRBJ2-3; v_call: TRBV9; cdr3_nt: TGTGCCAGCAGCGTAGTAGGCGGGGGGGCCCGAGATACGCAGTATTTT; cdr3_aa: CASSVVGGGARDTQYF
clone_size: -; d_call: -; j_call: TRBJ1-2; v_call: TRBV5-1; cdr3_nt: TGCGCCAGCAGCTTGGGGGGTACGGGCTATGGCTACACCTTC; cdr3_aa: CASSLGGTGYGYTF
clone_size: -; d_call: -; j_call: TRBJ1-3; v_call: TRBV5-1; cdr3_nt: TGCGCCAGCAGAACTGACGGCTCTGGAAACACCATATATTTT; cdr3_aa: CASRTDGSGNTIYF
clone_size: -; d_call: -; j_call: TRBJ2-5; v_call: TRBV30; cdr3_nt: TGTGCCTGGAGTGTACCGAAAGGACTATCGGAGACCCAGTACTTC; cdr3_aa: CAWSVPKGLSETQYF
clone_size: -; d_call: TRBD1; j_call: TRBJ1-5; v_call: TRBV9; cdr3_nt: TGTGCTCAGGGGGCAAAAAATCAGCCCCAGCATTTT; cdr3_aa: CAQGAKNQPQHF
clone_size: -; d_call: TRBD1; j_call: TRBJ1-6; v_call: TRBV6-5; cdr3_nt: TGTGCCAGCAGTTATGGGGTCACAGGGGGGAATTCACCCCTCCACTTT; cdr3_aa: CASSYGVTGGNSPLHF
clone_size: -; d_call: TRBD1; j_call: TRBJ1-2; v_call: TRBV6-1; cdr3_nt: TGTGCCAGCGTACACAGGGGAACTAACTATGGCTACACCTTC; cdr3_aa: CASVHRGTNYGYTF
clone_size: large; d_call: -; j_call: TRBJ1-4; v_call: TRBV18; cdr3_nt: TGTGCCAGCTCATCAAATGAAAAACTGTTTTTT; cdr3_aa: CASSSNEKLFF
clone_size: few; d_call: -; j_call: TRBJ2-7; v_call: TRBV4-1; cdr3_nt: TGCGCCAGCAGCCAAGTCCAGAGCTACGAGCAGTACTTC; cdr3_aa: CASSQVQSYEQYF
clone_size: once; d_call: TRBD1; j_call: TRBJ1-1; v_call: TRBV7-9; cdr3_nt: TGTGCCAGCAGCTTAGCGGGCAGGGACAGGGTAACAGCTTTCTTT; cdr3_aa: CASSLAGRDRVTAFF
clone_size: -; d_call: -; j_call: TRBJ2-5; v_call: TRBV5-1; cdr3_nt: TGCGCCAGCAGCTTGGACCGGGGAACCACCGACCCCCAGTACTTC; cdr3_aa: CASSLDRGTTDPQYF
clone_size: medium-sized; d_call: -; j_call: TRBJ1-1; v_call: TRBV5-5; cdr3_nt: TGTGCCAGCAGCTTGGTTGACACCTGGCACACTGAAGCTTTCTTT; cdr3_aa: CASSLVDTWHTEAFF
clone_size: many; d_call: -; j_call: TRBJ1-5; v_call: TRBV9; cdr3_nt: TGTGCCAGCAGCGTAGAGGGGACTCAGCCCCAGCATTTT; cdr3_aa: CASSVEGTQPQHF
clone_size: -; d_call: TRBD1; j_call: TRBJ1-1; v_call: TRBV30; cdr3_nt: TGTGCCTGGAACCACCCCCGGGACAGGGAGTATACTGAAGCTTTCTTT; cdr3_aa: CAWNHPRDREYTEAFF
clone_size: -; d_call: -; j_call: TRBJ1-1; v_call: TRBV19; cdr3_nt: TGTGCCAGTAGTATTGTCTACGGGACTGAAGCTTTCTTT; cdr3_aa: CASSIVYGTEAFF
clone_size: -; d_call: TRBD2; j_call: TRBJ2-1; v_call: TRBV18; cdr3_nt: TGTGCCAGCTCACCGGGACTAGCGGGATACAATGAGCAGTTCTTC; cdr3_aa: CASSPGLAGYNEQFF
clone_size: -; d_call: -; j_call: TRBJ1-1; v_call: TRBV5-1; cdr3_nt: TGCGCCAGCAGCTTGGCCGGGGGTTGGAACACTGAAGCTTTCTTT; cdr3_aa: CASSLAGGWNTEAFF
clone_size: -; d_call: -; j_call: TRBJ1-5; v_call: TRBV2; cdr3_nt: TGTGCCAGCGATAGACACGCAAGCAATCAGCCCCAGCATTTT; cdr3_aa: CASDRHASNQPQHF
clone_size: once; d_call: TRBD1; j_call: TRBJ1-5; v_call: TRBV6-1; cdr3_nt: TGTGCCAGCAGACGTGACAGGGGCGTTAATCAGCCCCAGCATTTT; cdr3_aa: CASRRDRGVNQPQHF
clone_size: -; d_call: -; j_call: TRBJ2-5; v_call: TRBV4-1; cdr3_nt: TGCGCCAGCAGCCAAACAGGGACTTCCAAAGAGACCCAGTACTTC; cdr3_aa: CASSQTGTSKETQYF
clone_size: -; d_call: TRBD1; j_call: TRBJ1-6; v_call: TRBV18; cdr3_nt: TGTGCCAGCTCGGGACAGCGGATAAATAATTCACCCCTCCACTTT; cdr3_aa: CASSGQRINNSPLHF
clone_size: -; d_call: TRBD1; j_call: TRBJ2-4; v_call: TRBV20-1; cdr3_nt: TGCAGTGCCCTACAGGGGAACATTCAGTACTTC; cdr3_aa: CSALQGNIQYF
clone_size: -; d_call: -; j_call: TRBJ2-3; v_call: TRBV10-3; cdr3_nt: TGTGCCATCGGGACGGGAAACACAGATACGCAGTATTTT; cdr3_aa: CAIGTGNTDTQYF
clone_size: -; d_call: TRBD2; j_call: TRBJ2-7; v_call: TRBV19; cdr3_nt: TGTGCCAGTAGTAACCGGGGGGCCTACGAGCAGTACTTC; cdr3_aa: CASSNRGAYEQYF